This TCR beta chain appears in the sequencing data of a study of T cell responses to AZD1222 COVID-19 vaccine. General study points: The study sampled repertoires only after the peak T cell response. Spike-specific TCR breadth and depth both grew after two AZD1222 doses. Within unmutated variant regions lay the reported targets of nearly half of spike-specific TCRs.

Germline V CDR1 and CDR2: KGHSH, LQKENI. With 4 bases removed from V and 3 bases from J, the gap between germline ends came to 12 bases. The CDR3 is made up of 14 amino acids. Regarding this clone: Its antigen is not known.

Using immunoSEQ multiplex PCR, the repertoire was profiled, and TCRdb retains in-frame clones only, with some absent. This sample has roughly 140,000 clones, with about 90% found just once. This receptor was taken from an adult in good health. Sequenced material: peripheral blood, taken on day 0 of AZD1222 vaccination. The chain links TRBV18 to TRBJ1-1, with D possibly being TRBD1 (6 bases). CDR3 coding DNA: TGTGCCAGCTCACGGGGGGCAGAGGACACTGAAGCTTTCTTT. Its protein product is CASSRGAEDTEAFF.